The entry below describes one T cell receptor (beta chain). V lost 2 bases, J lost 2 bases, and 14 bases stayed unmatched. CDR1 is SGHRS, CDR2 YFSETQ, per germline. This CDR3 has 18 residues. Per the original methods: Estimation of nucleated cell counts was performed using reference gene primer amplification. The protocol was immunoSEQ multiplex PCR, while the TCRdb copy is restricted to in-frame clones and leaves out a portion. V and J calls plus clone size are reproduced from that table; the DNA served to infer D and trimming. The profile covers some 110,000 clones, with 90% to 95% appearing a single time and roughly 5.5% taken by the ten largest. The data were obtained in a study of blood T cell repertoires in COVID-19. At the level of the study: There were acute and convalescent COVID-19 samples, and they came from the United States, Italy and Spain. Sources were T cells, B-cell-depleted T cells, or PBMCs; the material itself was cDNA or gDNA.

The source is a human donor in a cohort sampled during active COVID-19. Material: peripheral blood. This sequence joins TRBV5-1 and TRBJ2-7; 9 bases are shared with TRBD2. CDR3 sequence: CASSFWTQAGGATYEQYF. The CDR3 nucleotides read TGCGCCAGCAGCTTTTGGACACAAGCGGGAGGTGCCACCTACGAGCAGTACTTC.